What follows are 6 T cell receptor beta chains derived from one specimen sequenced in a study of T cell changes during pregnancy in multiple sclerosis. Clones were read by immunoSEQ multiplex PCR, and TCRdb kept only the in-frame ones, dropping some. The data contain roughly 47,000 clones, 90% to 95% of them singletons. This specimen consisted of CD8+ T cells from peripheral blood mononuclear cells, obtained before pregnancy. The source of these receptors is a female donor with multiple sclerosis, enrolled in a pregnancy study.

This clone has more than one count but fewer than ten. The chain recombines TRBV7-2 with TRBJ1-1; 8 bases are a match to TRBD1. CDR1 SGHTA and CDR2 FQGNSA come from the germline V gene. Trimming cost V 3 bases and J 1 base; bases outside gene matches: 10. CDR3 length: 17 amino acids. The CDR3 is CASSFGAGGLWNTEAFF. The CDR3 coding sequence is TGTGCCAGCAGCTTCGGGGCAGGGGGCTTATGGAACACTGAAGCTTTCTTT.

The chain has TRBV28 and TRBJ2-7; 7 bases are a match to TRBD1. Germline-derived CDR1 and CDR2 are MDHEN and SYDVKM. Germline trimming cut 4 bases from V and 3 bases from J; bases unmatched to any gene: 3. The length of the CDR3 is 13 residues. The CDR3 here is CASSSRTGYEQYF. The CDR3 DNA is TGTGCCAGCAGTTCACGGACAGGCTACGAGCAGTACTTC.

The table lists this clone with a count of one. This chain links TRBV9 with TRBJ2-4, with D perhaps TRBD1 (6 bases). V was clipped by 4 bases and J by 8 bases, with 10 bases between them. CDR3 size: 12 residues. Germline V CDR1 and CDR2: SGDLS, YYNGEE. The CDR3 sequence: CASSPRGDIQYF. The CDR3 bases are TGTGCCAGCAGCCCCAGGGGCGACATTCAGTACTTC.

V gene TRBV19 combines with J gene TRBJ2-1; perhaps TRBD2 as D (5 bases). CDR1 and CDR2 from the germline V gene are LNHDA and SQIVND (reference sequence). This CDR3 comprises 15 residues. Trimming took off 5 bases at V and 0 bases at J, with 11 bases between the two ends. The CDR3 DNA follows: TGTGCCAGTAGTCTAAAGCGGAGCTCCTACAATGAGCAGTTCTTC. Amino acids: CASSLKRSSYNEQFF. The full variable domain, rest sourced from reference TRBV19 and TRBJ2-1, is DGGITQSPKYLFRKEGQNVTLSCEQNLNHDAMYWYRQDPGQGLRLIYYSQIVNDFQKGDIAEGYSVSREKKESFPLTVTSAQKNPTAFYLCASSLKRSSYNEQFFGPGTRLTVL.

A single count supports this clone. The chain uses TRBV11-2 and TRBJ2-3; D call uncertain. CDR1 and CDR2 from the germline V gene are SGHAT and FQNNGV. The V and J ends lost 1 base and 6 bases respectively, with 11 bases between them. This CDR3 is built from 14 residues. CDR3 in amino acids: CASSLVTMRDTQYF. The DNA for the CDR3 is TGTGCCAGCAGCTTAGTTACGATGCGCGATACGCAGTATTTT.

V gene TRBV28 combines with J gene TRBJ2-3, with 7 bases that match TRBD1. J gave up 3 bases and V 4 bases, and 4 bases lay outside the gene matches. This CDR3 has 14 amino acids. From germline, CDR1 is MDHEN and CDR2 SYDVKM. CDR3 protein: CASSYLQGTDTQYF. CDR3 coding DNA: TGTGCCAGCAGTTATTTACAGGGGACAGATACGCAGTATTTT. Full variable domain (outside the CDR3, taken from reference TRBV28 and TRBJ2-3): DVKVTQSSRYLVKRTGEKVFLECVQDMDHENMFWYRQDPGLGLRLIYFSYDVKMKEKGDIPEGYSVSREKKERFSLILESASTNQTSMYLCASSYLQGTDTQYFGPGTRLTVL.